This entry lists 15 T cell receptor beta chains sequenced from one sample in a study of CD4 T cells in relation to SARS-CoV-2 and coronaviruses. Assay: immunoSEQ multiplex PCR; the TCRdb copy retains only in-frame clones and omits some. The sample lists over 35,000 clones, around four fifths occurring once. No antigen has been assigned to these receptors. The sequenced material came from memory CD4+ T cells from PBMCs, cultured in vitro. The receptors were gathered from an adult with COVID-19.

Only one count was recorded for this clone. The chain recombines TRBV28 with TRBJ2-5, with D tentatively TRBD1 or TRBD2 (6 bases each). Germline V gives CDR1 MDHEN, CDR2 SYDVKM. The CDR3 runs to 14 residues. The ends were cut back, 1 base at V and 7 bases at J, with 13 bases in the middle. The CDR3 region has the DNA TGTGCCAGCAGTTTATTCGCCGGGGGCGGGACCCAGTACTTC. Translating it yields CASSLFAGGGTQYF.

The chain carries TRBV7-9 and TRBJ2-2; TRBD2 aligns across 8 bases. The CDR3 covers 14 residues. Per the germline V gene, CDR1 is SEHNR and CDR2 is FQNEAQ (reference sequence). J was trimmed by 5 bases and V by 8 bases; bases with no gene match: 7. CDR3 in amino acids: CASRREGATGELFF. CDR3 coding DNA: TGTGCCAGCCGCCGGGAGGGAGCGACCGGGGAGCTGTTTTTT.

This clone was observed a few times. Written as DNA, the CDR3 is TGTGCCTGGACACTGGGACAGGGCCTCCAAGAGACCCAGTACTTC. Residues: CAWTLGQGLQETQYF. The chain is built from TRBV30 and TRBJ2-5, with 9 bases aligning to TRBD1. Trimming removed 4 bases from V and 1 base from J; junction bases left unmatched: 7. The CDR3 has 15 residues. Germline lookup yields CDR1 GTSNPN and CDR2 SVGIG (reference sequence). The whole variable domain, remainder taken from reference TRBV30 and TRBJ2-5, is SQTIHQWPATLVQPVGSPLSLECTVEGTSNPNLYWYRQAAGRGLQLLFYSVGIGQISSEVPQNLSASRPQDRQFILSSKKLLLSDSGFYLCAWTLGQGLQETQYFGPGTRLLVL.

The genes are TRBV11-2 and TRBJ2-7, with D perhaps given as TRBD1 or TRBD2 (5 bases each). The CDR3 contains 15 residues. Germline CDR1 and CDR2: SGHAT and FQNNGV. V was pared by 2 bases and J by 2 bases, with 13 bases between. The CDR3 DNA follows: TGTGCCAGCAGCTTACGGGACCGGCCCACCTACGAGCAGTACTTC. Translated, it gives CASSLRDRPTYEQYF.

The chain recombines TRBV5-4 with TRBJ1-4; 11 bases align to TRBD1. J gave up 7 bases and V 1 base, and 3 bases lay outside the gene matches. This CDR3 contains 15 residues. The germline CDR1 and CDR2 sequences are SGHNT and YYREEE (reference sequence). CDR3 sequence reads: CASSLTGTGGEKLFF. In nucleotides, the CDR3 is TGTGCCAGCAGCTTGACCGGGACAGGGGGTGAAAAACTGTTTTTT.

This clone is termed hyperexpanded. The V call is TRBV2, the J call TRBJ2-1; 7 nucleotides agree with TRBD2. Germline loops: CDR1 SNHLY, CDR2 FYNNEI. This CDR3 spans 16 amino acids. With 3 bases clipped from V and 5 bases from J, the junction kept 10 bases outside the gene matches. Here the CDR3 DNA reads TGTGCCAGCAGTGATTCCGGCGGGAGTAGAGACAATGAGCAGTTCTTC. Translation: CASSDSGGSRDNEQFF.

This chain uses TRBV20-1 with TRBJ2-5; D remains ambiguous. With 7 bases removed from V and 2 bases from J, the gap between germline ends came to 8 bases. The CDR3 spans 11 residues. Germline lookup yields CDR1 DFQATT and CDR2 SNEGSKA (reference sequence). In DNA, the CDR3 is TGCAGTGGGCAGCTACAAGAGACCCAGTACTTC. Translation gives CSGQLQETQYF.

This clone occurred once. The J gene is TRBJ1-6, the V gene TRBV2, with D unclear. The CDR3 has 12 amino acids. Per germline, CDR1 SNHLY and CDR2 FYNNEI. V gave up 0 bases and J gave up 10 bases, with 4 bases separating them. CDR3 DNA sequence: TGTGCCAGCAGTGAAGCGGTGTCACCCCTCCACTTT. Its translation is CASSEAVSPLHF.

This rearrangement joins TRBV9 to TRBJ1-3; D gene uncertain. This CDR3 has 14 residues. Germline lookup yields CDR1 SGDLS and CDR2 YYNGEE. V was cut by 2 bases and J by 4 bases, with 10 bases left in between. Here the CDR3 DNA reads TGTGCCAGCAGCGTCGATTCGGTGGGAAACACCATATATTTT. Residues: CASSVDSVGNTIYF.

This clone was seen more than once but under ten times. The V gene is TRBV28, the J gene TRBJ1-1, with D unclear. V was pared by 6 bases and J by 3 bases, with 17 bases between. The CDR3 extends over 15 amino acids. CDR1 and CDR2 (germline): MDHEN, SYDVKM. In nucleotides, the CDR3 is TGTGCCAGCAGGGCGGCCGGTCCCAAGGACACTGAAGCTTTCTTT. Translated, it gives CASRAAGPKDTEAFF.

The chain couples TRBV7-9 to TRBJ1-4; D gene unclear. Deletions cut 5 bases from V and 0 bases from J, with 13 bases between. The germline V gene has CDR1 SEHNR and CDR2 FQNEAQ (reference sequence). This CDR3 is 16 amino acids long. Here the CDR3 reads CASSPQDGATNEKLFF. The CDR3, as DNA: TGTGCCAGCAGCCCACAAGACGGGGCAACTAATGAAAAACTGTTTTTT.

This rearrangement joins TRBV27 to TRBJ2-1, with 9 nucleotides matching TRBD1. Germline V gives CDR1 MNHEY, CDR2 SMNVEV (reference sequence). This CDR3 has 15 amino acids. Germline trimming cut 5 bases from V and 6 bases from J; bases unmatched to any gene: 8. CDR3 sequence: CASSPRDRVFNEQFF. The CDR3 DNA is TGTGCCAGCAGTCCCCGGGACAGGGTATTCAATGAGCAGTTCTTC.

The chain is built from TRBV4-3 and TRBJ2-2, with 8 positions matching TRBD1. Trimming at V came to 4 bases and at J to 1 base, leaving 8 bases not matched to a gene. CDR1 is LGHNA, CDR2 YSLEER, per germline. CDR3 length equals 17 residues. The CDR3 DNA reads TGCGCCAGCAGCCGATCCGACAGGGGTTTGAACACCGGGGAGCTGTTTTTT. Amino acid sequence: CASSRSDRGLNTGELFF.

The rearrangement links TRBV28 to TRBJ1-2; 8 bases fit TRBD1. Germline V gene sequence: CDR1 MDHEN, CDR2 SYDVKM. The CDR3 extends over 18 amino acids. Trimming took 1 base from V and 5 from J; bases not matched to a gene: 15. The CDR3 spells CASSLYPPEAGGEYGYTF. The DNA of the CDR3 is TGTGCCAGCAGTTTATATCCCCCCGAGGCAGGGGGCGAGTATGGCTACACCTTC.

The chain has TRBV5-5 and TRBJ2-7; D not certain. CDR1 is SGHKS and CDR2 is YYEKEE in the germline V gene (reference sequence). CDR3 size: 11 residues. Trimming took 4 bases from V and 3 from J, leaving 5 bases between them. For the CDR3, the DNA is TGTGCCAGCAGCCAATACTACGAGCAGTACTTC. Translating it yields CASSQYYEQYF.